A single sample gave rise to the 24 T cell receptor beta chains below, sequenced in a study of cytomegalovirus exposure and HLA in healthy donors. PCR employed 60 Vbeta and 13 Jbeta primers. Generated by immunoSEQ multiplex PCR, the TCRdb table keeps only in-frame clones and is missing some. This sample has about 98,000 clones, with around 75% found just once. Sequenced input: PBMCs. The receptors were gathered from a man aged 18 to 29 in good health and CMV-seropositive.

The genes are TRBV28 and TRBJ1-2; 7 nucleotides align to TRBD1. Germline V lookup: CDR1 MDHEN, CDR2 SYDVKM. This CDR3 region has 16 residues. The V gene end was trimmed by 1 base and the J gene end by 3 bases; junction bases not matched to a gene: 8. The CDR3 is CASSLFVGGGHYGYTF. In DNA, the CDR3 is TGTGCCAGCAGTTTATTTGTAGGAGGGGGCCACTATGGCTACACCTTC.

This rearrangement joins TRBV9 to TRBJ1-2, with 7 bases that match TRBD1. The germline gives CDR1 SGDLS, CDR2 YYNGEE. J gave up 6 bases and V 3 bases, and 5 bases lay outside the gene matches. This CDR3 is built from 13 residues. The CDR3 DNA reads TGTGCCAGCAGCGGGCCAGGGGGTCATGGCTACACCTTC. Protein sequence: CASSGPGGHGYTF.

The CDR3 DNA reads TGTGCCAGCAGCTTAGACTACAGGGCTAACTATGGCTACACCTTC. It translates to CASSLDYRANYGYTF. The chain uses TRBV7-2 and TRBJ1-2, with a tentative D call TRBD1 (6 bases). Trimming cost V 1 base and J 0 bases, with 9 bases left between them. The CDR3 totals 15 residues. Germline-derived CDR1 and CDR2 are SGHTA and FQGNSA.

J is TRBJ2-1 and V is TRBV30; a possible D gene is TRBD2 (5 bases). The CDR3 length is 14 residues. CDR1 is GTSNPN and CDR2 is SVGIG in the germline V gene (reference sequence). V was clipped by 2 bases and J by 6 bases, with 14 bases between them. The CDR3 region has the DNA TGTGCCTGGAGTATGAGTAGCGTTGGCAATGAGCAGTTCTTC. This translates into CAWSMSSVGNEQFF.

The J gene is TRBJ1-2, the V gene TRBV30, with unresolved D. The CDR3 is 13 amino acids. In germline, CDR1 is GTSNPN, CDR2 SVGIG (reference sequence). With 0 bases removed from V and 8 bases from J, the gap between germline ends came to 13 bases. CDR3 protein: CAWSVIQVGGYTF. The DNA for the CDR3 is TGTGCCTGGAGTGTAATCCAGGTAGGCGGCTACACCTTC.

The genes are TRBV10-1 and TRBJ2-1; no clear D. Germline loops: CDR1 WNHNN, CDR2 SYGVQD (reference sequence). The germline V and J ends were trimmed by 4 bases and 8 bases, with 15 bases remaining between them. CDR3 size: 14 residues. The CDR3 coding sequence is TGCGCCAGCAGTGCTGGTAGCCCGTGGGATGAGCAGTTCTTC. This codes for CASSAGSPWDEQFF.

The rearrangement joins TRBV27 to TRBJ1-5; possibly TRBD1 for D (5 bases). V was pared by 2 bases and J by 2 bases, with 7 bases between. This CDR3 has 14 residues. Germline CDR1 MNHEY, CDR2 SMNVEV (reference sequence). The DNA for the CDR3 is TGTGCCAGCAGTTTACGGGGGGGCAATCAGCCCCAGCATTTT. It codes for CASSLRGGNQPQHF.

The rearrangement joins TRBV27 to TRBJ1-2; D remains ambiguous. Trimming removed 3 bases from V and 4 bases from J, with 9 bases in between. This CDR3 has 13 amino acids. CDR1 MNHEY and CDR2 SMNVEV come from the germline V gene (reference sequence). CDR3 protein: CASSFPAGYGYTF. The CDR3 nucleotides read TGTGCCAGCAGTTTCCCTGCCGGCTATGGCTACACCTTC.

The table lists this clone with a count of one. This chain uses TRBV11-2 with TRBJ1-2, with TRBD1 matching over 9 bases. Per germline, CDR1 SGHAT and CDR2 FQNNGV. Germline trimming cut 0 bases from V and 4 bases from J; bases unmatched to any gene: 6. This CDR3 contains 16 residues. The CDR3: CASSLEPGQGVYGYTF. The CDR3, as DNA: TGTGCCAGCAGCTTAGAACCGGGACAGGGCGTCTATGGCTACACCTTC.

The chain employs TRBV4-2 and TRBJ1-1; 9 bases agree with TRBD1. This CDR3 comprises 17 residues. Germline V gives CDR1 LGHNA, CDR2 YNFKEQ. J was trimmed by 4 bases and V by 1 base; bases with no gene match: 10. CDR3 region: CASSQVPGQGEGTEAFF. In DNA, the CDR3 is TGTGCCAGCAGCCAAGTCCCGGGACAGGGAGAAGGCACTGAAGCTTTCTTT.

The chain joins TRBV30 to TRBJ1-5; tentatively, D is TRBD1 (6 bases). Germline lookup yields CDR1 GTSNPN and CDR2 SVGIG (reference sequence). The CDR3 consists of 14 residues. V was clipped by 3 bases and J by 2 bases, with 11 bases between them. The CDR3 nucleotides read TGTGCCTGGAGCCACAGGGATGGCAATCAGCCCCAGCATTTT. Translation gives CAWSHRDGNQPQHF.

This clone turned up a few times. The chain uses TRBV5-1 and TRBJ1-2; 10 bases agree with TRBD1. CDR1 is SGHRS, CDR2 YFSETQ, per germline. The V gene end was trimmed by 4 bases and the J gene end by 4 bases; junction bases not matched to a gene: 19. The CDR3 is 19 residues long. The CDR3 loop is CASSEKTGGQNLGSYGYTF. The CDR3 region has the DNA TGCGCCAGCAGCGAAAAGACAGGGGGCCAGAATCTTGGATCCTATGGCTACACCTTC.

This chain connects TRBV29-1 to TRBJ2-5, with D possibly TRBD2 on 5 matching bases. The DNA end lines up better with TRBJ2-7; the J call may be wrong. The germline gives CDR1 SQVTM, CDR2 ANQGSEA. This CDR3 region has 13 residues. The CDR3 here is CSVAGRQTYEQYF. CDR3 nucleotides: TGCAGCGTGGCTGGGAGACAAACCTACGAGCAGTACTTC.

The gene calls are TRBV19 and TRBJ1-1; 8 bases map to TRBD1. CDR1 is LNHDA, CDR2 SQIVND, per germline (reference sequence). Losses at the gene ends were 0 bases for V and 11 bases for J; bases not matched to a gene: 5. This CDR3 has 13 residues. The CDR3 coding sequence is TGTGCCAGTAGTATAGAGGTGACAGGGGACGCTTTCTTT. Its protein product is CASSIEVTGDAFF.

CDR3 DNA sequence: TGTGCCAGCACCAGGGGAGTTTCCTACGAGCAGTACTTC. This translates into CASTRGVSYEQYF. The chain has TRBV6-6 and TRBJ2-7; D perhaps matches TRBD1 (6 bases). The CDR3 covers 13 residues. The germline CDR1 and CDR2 sequences are MNHNY and SVGAGI (reference sequence). Trimming stripped 7 bases from V and 1 base from J, with 11 bases between.

J is TRBJ2-5 and V is TRBV28; TRBD2 aligns across 14 bases. The CDR3 has 16 residues. J was trimmed by 6 bases and V by 5 bases; bases with no gene match: 8. CDR1 and CDR2 from the germline V gene are MDHEN and SYDVKM. CDR3 coding DNA: TGTGCCAGCAGTCGACAGACTAGCGGGGGGGCCAAGACCCAGTACTTC. Its translation: CASSRQTSGGAKTQYF.

There are a few counts of this clone. The chain employs TRBV2 and TRBJ1-1; maybe TRBD1 (5 bases). The V gene's germline CDR1 is SNHLY and CDR2 FYNNEI. The CDR3 extends over 13 amino acids. Trimming took 8 bases from V and 3 from J, leaving 13 bases between them. The CDR3 DNA is TGTGCCAGCCTGACAGATTTGGACACTGAAGCTTTCTTT. Its protein is CASLTDLDTEAFF.

This clone was counted a single time. The chain has TRBV9 and TRBJ2-7, with TRBD1 matching over 8 bases. Germline values: CDR1 SGDLS, CDR2 YYNGEE. This CDR3 region has 14 residues. Losses at the gene ends were 4 bases for V and 2 bases for J; bases not matched to a gene: 5. The CDR3: CASSISDRAYEQYF. The CDR3, as DNA: TGTGCCAGCAGCATCTCGGACAGGGCCTACGAGCAGTACTTC. The full variable domain, in which reference TRBV9 and TRBJ2-7 provide the parts outside the CDR3, is DSGVTQTPKHLITATGQRVTLRCSPRSGDLSVYWYQQSLDQGLQFLIQYYNGEERAKGNILERFSAQQFPDLHSELNLSSLELGDSALYFCASSISDRAYEQYFGPGTRLTVT.

This chain connects TRBV6-1 to TRBJ1-1, with no clear D. Germline CDR1 MNHNS, CDR2 SASEGT. The CDR3 length is 11 residues. V was cut by 7 bases and J by 5 bases, with 8 bases left in between. The CDR3 region is CASNSGTEAFF. CDR3 in DNA: TGTGCCAGCAATTCAGGTACTGAAGCTTTCTTT.

J is TRBJ2-7 and V is TRBV2; the D gene is possibly TRBD1 (5 bases). Germline loops: CDR1 SNHLY, CDR2 FYNNEI. The CDR3 covers 13 residues. V was clipped by 4 bases and J by 3 bases, with 10 bases between them. The CDR3 region has the DNA TGTGCCAGCAGTGTCCTCGACAGCTACGAGCAGTACTTC. Protein sequence: CASSVLDSYEQYF. Full variable domain (rest looked up from reference TRBV2 and TRBJ2-7): EPEVTQTPSHQVTQMGQEVILRCVPISNHLYFYWYRQILGQKVEFLVSFYNNEISEKSEIFDDQFSVERPDGSNFTLKIRSTKLEDSAMYFCASSVLDSYEQYFGPGTRLTVT.

This chain links TRBV13 with TRBJ2-5, with TRBD1 matching over 9 bases. Germline V lookup: CDR1 PRHDT, CDR2 FYEKMQ (reference sequence). The CDR3 length is 17 residues. V was clipped by 1 base and J by 4 bases; unmatched bases: 10. In DNA form, the CDR3 reads TGTGCCAGCAGCTTAGAGAGGACAGGGGCTGGGAGAGAGACCCAGTACTTC. Translation gives CASSLERTGAGRETQYF. Supplemented by reference TRBV13 and TRBJ2-5, the full variable domain reads AAGVIQSPRHLIKEKRETATLKCYPIPRHDTVYWYQQGPGQDPQFLISFYEKMQSDKGSIPDRFSAQQFSDYHSELNMSSLELGDSALYFCASSLERTGAGRETQYFGPGTRLLVL.

The rearrangement links TRBV28 to TRBJ1-2, with 10 bases lining up with TRBD1. CDR3 size: 13 residues. With 6 bases clipped from V and 7 bases from J, the junction kept 5 bases outside the gene matches. Germline values: CDR1 MDHEN, CDR2 SYDVKM. The chain's CDR3 is CASRDRGKSGYTF. The DNA for the CDR3 is TGTGCCAGCAGGGACAGGGGGAAAAGTGGCTACACCTTC.

The chain recombines TRBV5-4 with TRBJ2-7; possible D gene TRBD1, 6 bases. Germline V CDR1 and CDR2: SGHNT, YYREEE (reference sequence). The CDR3 extends over 14 amino acids. Trimming removed 0 bases from V and 0 bases from J, with 7 bases in between. The CDR3 sequence: CASSLGRGSYEQYF. CDR3 nucleotides: TGTGCCAGCAGCTTGGGCAGGGGCTCCTACGAGCAGTACTTC.

The chain recombines TRBV7-3 with TRBJ2-7; 9 bases line up with TRBD2. This CDR3 comprises 14 residues. Per germline, CDR1 SGHTA and CDR2 FQGTGA. V dropped 6 bases and J dropped 1; count of bases not matched to a gene: 4. CDR3 residues: CASRGTSGSYEQYF. In nucleotides, the CDR3 is TGTGCCAGCAGGGGAACTAGCGGGTCCTACGAGCAGTACTTC.